Shown below are 30 T cell receptor beta chains from a single sample sequenced in a study of shared clonotypes between healthy human individuals. Measured with immunoSEQ multiplex PCR; TCRdb has only the in-frame clones, and not every one. Among some 200,000 clones, over 50% were seen once, and the ten largest hold about 10%. Sequencing was carried out using memory CD4+ T cells sorted from blood. Regarding subset: CD45RA-negative fraction. Receptors originate from a man aged 30-40 years in good health.

The rearrangement joins TRBV5-3 to TRBJ2-1; 11 nucleotides match TRBD2. Being an ORF, TRBV5-3 has a function that is uncertain. V shed 3 bases and J 0 bases; nucleotides not matched to a gene: 5. This CDR3 has 17 amino acids. CDR3 protein: CARSSGTSGSSYNEQFF. The CDR3 coding sequence is TGTGCCAGAAGCTCCGGGACTAGCGGAAGCTCCTACAATGAGCAGTTCTTC.

This clone was found many times. V is TRBV2 and J is TRBJ1-1; unclear D gene. Germline CDR1 reads SNHLY; CDR2 reads FYNNEI. Trimming pared 2 bases from V and 4 bases from J, leaving 8 bases between. The CDR3 totals 13 residues. This CDR3 reads CASSEQAPTEAFF. In DNA form, the CDR3 reads TGTGCCAGCAGTGAACAGGCTCCCACTGAAGCTTTCTTT.

The gene calls are TRBV6-5 and TRBJ1-1; no reliable D call. There are 13 residues in the CDR3. Germline assignment: CDR1 MNHEY and CDR2 SVGAGI. The V end was cut by 2 bases, the J end by 1 base, with 5 bases between. Here the CDR3 reads CASSYGRNTEAFF. The CDR3 coding sequence is TGTGCCAGCAGTTACGGGAGGAACACTGAAGCTTTCTTT.

The CDR3 spells CASSENQEQFF. CDR3 sequence (DNA): TGTGCCAGCAGTGAAAATCAGGAGCAGTTCTTC. V usage is TRBV2 and J usage is TRBJ2-1; D remains ambiguous. The ends were cut back, 2 bases at V and 10 bases at J, with 6 bases in the middle. In germline, CDR1 is SNHLY, CDR2 FYNNEI. This CDR3 is built from 11 residues. The full variable domain, in which reference TRBV2 and TRBJ2-1 provide the parts outside the CDR3, is EPEVTQTPSHQVTQMGQEVILRCVPISNHLYFYWYRQILGQKVEFLVSFYNNEISEKSEIFDDQFSVERPDGSNFTLKIRSTKLEDSAMYFCASSENQEQFFGPGTRLTVL.

The chain carries TRBV4-1 and TRBJ1-2; no clear D gene. Trimming took 4 bases from V and 7 from J, leaving 13 bases between them. Germline lookup yields CDR1 MGHRA and CDR2 YSYEKL. CDR3 length: 13 amino acids. The CDR3 bases are TGCGCCAGCAGCCCGACGTTGACGCCTGGCTACACCTTC. Translated, it gives CASSPTLTPGYTF.

This clone was found once. The rearrangement links TRBV18 to TRBJ2-1, with D possibly matching TRBD2 (6 bases). Germline assignment: CDR1 KGHSH and CDR2 LQKENI. Trimming removed 1 base from V and 6 bases from J, with 16 bases in between. CDR3 size: 16 residues. The CDR3 is CASSPRGRVGGNEQFF. The CDR3 DNA reads TGTGCCAGCTCACCACGAGGACGGGTCGGGGGCAATGAGCAGTTCTTC.

This chain links TRBV18 with TRBJ1-1; 7 bases align to TRBD1. Germline CDR1 reads KGHSH; CDR2 reads LQKENI. The V and J ends lost 3 bases and 1 base, in that order; junction bases with no gene match: 2. The CDR3 totals 14 residues. CDR3 sequence: CASSPGTENTEAFF. In nucleotides, the CDR3 is TGTGCCAGCTCACCCGGGACAGAGAACACTGAAGCTTTCTTT.

The chain carries TRBV23-1 and TRBJ2-2, with 7 bases identical to TRBD1. TRBV23-1 is an open reading frame whose function is uncertain. Germline trimming cut 8 bases from V and 6 bases from J; bases unmatched to any gene: 15. There are 16 residues in the CDR3. CDR3 nucleotides: TGCGCCAGCGGGCCAAACTACAGGGGAGAGGCCGGGGAGCTGTTTTTT. It yields the protein CASGPNYRGEAGELFF.

This clone was seen once. This chain's CDR3 is CASRGAAGGPEQYF. CDR3 coding DNA: TGTGCCAGCAGGGGCGCGGCGGGAGGGCCTGAGCAGTACTTC. The chain has TRBV5-4 and TRBJ2-7; 9 bases are a match to TRBD2. This CDR3 comprises 14 residues. Trimming cost V 5 bases and J 7 bases; bases outside gene matches: 10. The germline gives CDR1 SGHNT, CDR2 YYREEE (reference sequence).

This clone has more than one count but fewer than ten. V and J are TRBV28 and TRBJ2-3; D possibly corresponds to TRBD2 (5 bases). The V end lost 6 bases, the J end lost 0 bases, and 19 bases lay between the germline ends. CDR1 is MDHEN and CDR2 is SYDVKM in the germline V gene. This CDR3 spans 17 amino acids. Written as DNA, the CDR3 is TGTGCCAGCAGCCGCAAGCCCGGAGGCCAAAGCACAGATACGCAGTATTTT. Its protein is CASSRKPGGQSTDTQYF. Looking up the rest from reference TRBV28 and TRBJ2-3 gives the full variable domain: DVKVTQSSRYLVKRTGEKVFLECVQDMDHENMFWYRQDPGLGLRLIYFSYDVKMKEKGDIPEGYSVSREKKERFSLILESASTNQTSMYLCASSRKPGGQSTDTQYFGPGTRLTVL.

The DNA of the CDR3 is TGTGCCAGCAGCTTACTAAGCCATGAGCAGTTCTTC. It codes for CASSLLSHEQFF. V and J are TRBV28 and TRBJ2-1; D unresolved. Trimming pared 6 bases from V and 8 bases from J, leaving 11 bases between. Germline CDR1 and CDR2: MDHEN and SYDVKM. This CDR3 has 12 amino acids.

Details on this clone: Other nucleotide sequences from this sample produce the same CDR3. Here the CDR3 reads CASSLAGVKDTQYF. The CDR3 coding sequence is TGTGCCAGCTCCCTAGCGGGAGTAAAAGATACGCAGTATTTT. This chain links TRBV6-1 with TRBJ2-3, with TRBD2 matching over 10 bases. The CDR3 sequence is 14 residues long. Germline CDR1 is MNHNS and CDR2 is SASEGT. With V trimmed by 8 bases and J by 5 bases, 7 bases remained unmatched.

This clone was seen more than once but under ten times. This chain connects TRBV18 to TRBJ2-7, with TRBD1 matching 11 bases. This CDR3 region has 15 residues. The junction had 5 bases not matched to a gene; V was cut back by 3 bases and J by 4 bases. Germline lookup yields CDR1 KGHSH and CDR2 LQKENI. The CDR3 coding sequence is TGTGCCAGCTCACCCCCGGGGACAGGGGGTTACGAGCAGTACTTC. Protein: CASSPPGTGGYEQYF.

The chain carries TRBV18 and TRBJ1-5, with D possibly TRBD1 on 5 matching bases. Germline V gene lookup returns CDR1 KGHSH and CDR2 LQKENI. V lost 4 bases and J lost 2, with 12 bases in between. The CDR3 is 15 residues long. The CDR3 DNA sequence: TGTGCCAGCTCACGCACCATGGGGGGCAATCAGCCCCAGCATTTT. Amino acids: CASSRTMGGNQPQHF. The variable domain in full, completed from reference TRBV18 and TRBJ1-5, reads NAGVMQNPRHLVRRRGQEARLRCSPMKGHSHVYWYRQLPEEGLKFMVYLQKENIIDESGMPKERFSAEFPKEGPSILRIQQVVRGDSAAYFCASSRTMGGNQPQHFGDGTRLSIL.

The chain has TRBV4-3 and TRBJ2-1, with D possibly TRBD2 on 7 matching bases. V was clipped by 2 bases and J by 3 bases, with 17 bases between them. Looked up from germline, CDR1 is LGHNA and CDR2 is YSLEER. The CDR3 is 17 amino acids. Written as DNA, the CDR3 is TGCGCCAGCAGCCAACAAACTAACAGGGACTACTACAATGAGCAGTTCTTC. Translating gives CASSQQTNRDYYNEQFF.

The rearrangement joins TRBV4-3 to TRBJ2-7, with a tentative D call TRBD2 (6 bases). Germline assignment: CDR1 LGHNA and CDR2 YSLEER. This CDR3 region has 16 residues. The ends were cut back, 3 bases at V and 1 base at J, with 16 bases in the middle. CDR3 protein: CASSQARGSQSYEQYF. CDR3 in DNA: TGCGCCAGCAGCCAGGCGCGGGGCAGTCAATCCTACGAGCAGTACTTC.

This clone occurred a few times. The genes are TRBV4-2 and TRBJ2-7; D is ambiguous. From germline, CDR1 is LGHNA and CDR2 YNFKEQ. The CDR3 consists of 13 residues. V was pared by 11 bases and J by 0 bases, with 14 bases between. The CDR3 region has the DNA TGTGCCGTGCAGAGAGAGGACTCCTACGAGCAGTACTTC. It specifies CAVQREDSYEQYF.

The chain joins TRBV4-3 to TRBJ2-5, with 11 bases matching TRBD2. The CDR3 is 16 residues long. Trimming removed 2 bases from V and 5 bases from J; junction bases left unmatched: 7. Germline values: CDR1 LGHNA, CDR2 YSLEER. CDR3 in amino acids: CASSQILAGERETQYF. CDR3 nucleotide sequence: TGCGCCAGCAGCCAAATACTAGCGGGAGAAAGGGAGACCCAGTACTTC.

V usage is TRBV27 and J usage is TRBJ2-1; TRBD2 is a possible D gene (6 bases). The CDR3 covers 15 residues. V gave up 6 bases and J gave up 2 bases, with 14 bases separating them. From germline, CDR1 is MNHEY and CDR2 SMNVEV (reference sequence). CDR3 sequence reads: CASSTSSVAYNEQFF. The CDR3 DNA reads as TGTGCCAGCAGCACCTCTAGCGTAGCCTACAATGAGCAGTTCTTC.

This clone was found a few times. The V gene is TRBV11-3, the J gene TRBJ2-2; D not resolved. Germline CDR1 reads SGHNT; CDR2 reads YENEEA. This CDR3 is 14 amino acids long. V was pared by 4 bases and J by 4 bases, with 10 bases between. The CDR3 protein is CASSSGWATGELFF. CDR3 DNA sequence: TGTGCCAGCAGCTCCGGATGGGCCACCGGGGAGCTGTTTTTT.

This clone was counted ten times or more. The rearrangement joins TRBV29-1 to TRBJ2-7, with a weak D call TRBD1 (5 bases). This CDR3 comprises 11 residues. Germline CDR1 SQVTM, CDR2 ANQGSEA. The ends were cut back, 7 bases at V and 3 bases at J, with 10 bases in the middle. CDR3 DNA sequence: TGCAGCGCGACAGCTAGCTACGAGCAGTACTTC. It encodes CSATASYEQYF.

The chain links TRBV6-5 to TRBJ2-5, with D possibly being TRBD2 (6 bases). The CDR3 spans 15 residues. The germline V gene has CDR1 MNHEY and CDR2 SVGAGI. V shed 6 bases and J shed 4 bases, with 18 bases lying between them. CDR3 nucleotide sequence: TGTGCCAGCAGGGGGGGTGGTTATGGAAGAGAGACCCAGTACTTC. Protein product: CASRGGGYGRETQYF.

This clone was observed a single time. The chain joins TRBV11-2 to TRBJ2-1; D perhaps matches TRBD1 (6 bases). This CDR3 contains 15 residues. Trimming stripped 2 bases from V and 6 bases from J, with 14 bases between. CDR1 and CDR2 from the germline V gene are SGHAT and FQNNGV. CDR3 sequence reads: CASSLQGRDSNEQFF. CDR3 DNA sequence: TGTGCCAGCAGCTTACAGGGGCGAGACTCCAATGAGCAGTTCTTC.

The chain combines TRBV6-6 with TRBJ2-3; 10 bases match TRBD1. The CDR3 extends over 16 amino acids. The germline CDR1 and CDR2 sequences are MNHNY and SVGAGI (reference sequence). Trimming took 4 bases from V and 1 from J; bases not matched to a gene: 5. The CDR3: CASSSRDRGRTDTQYF. CDR3 DNA sequence: TGTGCCAGCAGTTCCCGAGACAGGGGGCGCACAGATACGCAGTATTTT.

This clone appeared a few times. The chain uses TRBV28 and TRBJ2-3, with 10 bases identical to TRBD1. V was clipped by 8 bases and J by 5 bases; unmatched bases: 7. The germline V gene encodes CDR1 MDHEN and CDR2 SYDVKM. The CDR3 covers 14 residues. The CDR3, as DNA: TGTGCCAGCGGGACGACAGGGGGCATAGATACGCAGTATTTT. Its translation: CASGTTGGIDTQYF.

This clone was counted a single time. The CDR3 sequence is CASSLNIGRGSGANVLTF. The CDR3 coding sequence is TGTGCCAGCAGCTTGAACATTGGCAGGGGATCTGGGGCCAACGTCCTGACTTTC. The chain employs TRBV5-5 and TRBJ2-6; perhaps TRBD1 as D (6 bases). The length of the CDR3 is 18 residues. Germline values: CDR1 SGHKS, CDR2 YYEKEE (reference sequence). V dropped 1 base and J dropped 1 base, with 15 bases sitting between them.

There are many counts of this clone. The chain recombines TRBV5-1 with TRBJ2-2, with D uncertain. V was clipped by 4 bases and J by 9 bases, with 19 bases between them. CDR1 is SGHRS, CDR2 YFSETQ, per germline. This CDR3 has 15 amino acids. The CDR3 reads CASSLAPTDARELFF. CDR3 in DNA: TGCGCCAGCAGCCTCGCCCCGACGGATGCGAGGGAGCTGTTTTTT.

This clone was observed a few times. V and J are TRBV27 and TRBJ1-2; perhaps TRBD1 as D (6 bases). The V and J ends lost 5 bases and 4 bases respectively, with 17 bases between them. Germline-derived CDR1 and CDR2 are MNHEY and SMNVEV (reference sequence). This CDR3 has 15 residues. CDR3 protein: CASSPGGGLGYGYTF. The CDR3 DNA follows: TGTGCCAGCAGTCCCGGTGGGGGGCTCGGCTATGGCTACACCTTC.

This clone occurred a few times. The chain joins TRBV2 to TRBJ2-3; no clear D. The ends were cut back, 4 bases at V and 3 bases at J, with 8 bases in the middle. Germline values: CDR1 SNHLY, CDR2 FYNNEI. This CDR3 region has 13 residues. The CDR3 coding sequence is TGTGCCAGCAGTGTAGGGCGTACAGATACGCAGTATTTT. Amino acids: CASSVGRTDTQYF.

The chain couples TRBV5-1 to TRBJ2-1; D is unclear. The CDR3 length is 13 residues. Trimming took off 4 bases at V and 6 bases at J, with 11 bases between the two ends. CDR1 and CDR2 (germline): SGHRS, YFSETQ. The CDR3 DNA follows: TGCGCCAGCAGCCCGGTCAGTCGCAATGAGCAGTTCTTC. Translation gives CASSPVSRNEQFF.